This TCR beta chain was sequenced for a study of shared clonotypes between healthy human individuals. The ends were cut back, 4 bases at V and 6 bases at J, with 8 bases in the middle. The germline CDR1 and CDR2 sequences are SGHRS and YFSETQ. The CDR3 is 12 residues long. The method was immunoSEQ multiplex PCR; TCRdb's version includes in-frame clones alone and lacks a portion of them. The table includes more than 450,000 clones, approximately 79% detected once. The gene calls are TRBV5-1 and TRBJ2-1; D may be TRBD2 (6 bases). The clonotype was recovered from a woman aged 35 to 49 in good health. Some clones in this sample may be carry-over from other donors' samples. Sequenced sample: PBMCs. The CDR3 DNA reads TGCGCCAGCAGCGCGGGGTTCAATGAGCAGTTCTTC. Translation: CASSAGFNEQFF.